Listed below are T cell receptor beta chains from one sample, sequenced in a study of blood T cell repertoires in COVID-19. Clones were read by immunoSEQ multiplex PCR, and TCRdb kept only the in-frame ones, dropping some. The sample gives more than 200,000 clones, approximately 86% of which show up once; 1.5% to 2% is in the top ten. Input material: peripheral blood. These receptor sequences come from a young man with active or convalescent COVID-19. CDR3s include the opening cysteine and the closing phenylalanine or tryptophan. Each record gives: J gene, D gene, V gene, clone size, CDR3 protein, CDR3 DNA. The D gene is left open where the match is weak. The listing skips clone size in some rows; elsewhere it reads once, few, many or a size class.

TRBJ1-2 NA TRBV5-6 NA CASSSTRSGYGYTF TGTGCCAGCAGCTCAACCCGTTCAGGGTATGGCTACACCTTC
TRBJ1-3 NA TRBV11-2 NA CASSRGGRTSGNTIYF TGTGCCAGCAGCCGAGGGGGTCGTACCTCTGGAAACACCATATATTTT
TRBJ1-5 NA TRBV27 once CASGVLNQPQHF TGTGCCAGCGGAGTCTTAAATCAGCCCCAGCATTTT
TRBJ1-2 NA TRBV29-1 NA CSVERGAGGYTF TGCAGCGTTGAACGGGGGGCCGGGGGCTACACCTTC
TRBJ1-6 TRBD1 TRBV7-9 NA CASSMSGGGQGRSPLHF TGTGCCAGCAGTATGAGCGGCGGGGGACAGGGTCGGTCACCCCTCCACTTT
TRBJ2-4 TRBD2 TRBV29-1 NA CSVTSGGLAKNIQYF TGCAGCGTTACTAGCGGGGGGTTAGCCAAAAACATTCAGTACTTC
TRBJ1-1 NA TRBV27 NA CASRRTEVNTEAFF TGTGCCAGCAGGAGGACAGAGGTGAACACTGAAGCTTTCTTT
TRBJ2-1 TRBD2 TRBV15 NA CATSRARLAGYNEQFF TGTGCCACCAGCAGAGCCAGACTAGCGGGATACAATGAGCAGTTCTTC
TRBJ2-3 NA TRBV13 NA CASSLGTGTEDTQYF TGTGCCAGCAGCTTAGGGACAGGGACTGAGGATACGCAGTATTTT
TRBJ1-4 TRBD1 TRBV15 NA CATSPRVGTGKIF TGTGCCACCAGCCCAAGAGTTGGGACAGGAAAAATTTTT
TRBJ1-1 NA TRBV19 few CASSIGSPPGVTEAFF TGTGCCAGTAGTATAGGCAGCCCCCCGGGGGTCACTGAAGCTTTCTTT
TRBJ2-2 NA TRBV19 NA CASSRGMMTGELFF TGTGCCAGTAGTCGAGGGATGATGACCGGGGAGCTGTTTTTT
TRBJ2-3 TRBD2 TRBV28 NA CASSSGLAGGQDTQYF TGTGCCAGCAGTTCGGGACTAGCGGGGGGGCAAGATACGCAGTATTTT
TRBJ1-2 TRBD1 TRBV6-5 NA CASKGATANYGYTF TGTGCCAGCAAGGGGGCGACCGCTAACTATGGCTACACCTTC
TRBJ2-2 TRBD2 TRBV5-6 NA CASSWGLAGDGTGELFF TGTGCCAGCAGCTGGGGACTAGCGGGGGACGGGACCGGGGAGCTGTTTTTT
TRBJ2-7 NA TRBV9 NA CASSVAAGWGYEQYF TGTGCCAGCAGCGTAGCTGCAGGGTGGGGCTACGAGCAGTACTTC
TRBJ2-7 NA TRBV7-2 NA CASSLKAAVGQNF TGTGCCAGCAGCTTAAAAGCAGCCGTGGGGCAAAATTTC
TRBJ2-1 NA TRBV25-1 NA CASRPSGGPYNEQFF TGTGCCAGCAGGCCCTCGGGGGGCCCCTACAATGAGCAGTTCTTC
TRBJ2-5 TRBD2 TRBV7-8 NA CASSPKKDPGLRGETQYF TGTGCCAGCAGCCCTAAGAAGGACCCGGGACTAAGAGGAGAGACCCAGTACTTC
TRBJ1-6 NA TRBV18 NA CASSPPGTLNNNSPLHF TGTGCCAGCTCACCACCCGGGACACTTAATAATAATTCACCCCTCCACTTT
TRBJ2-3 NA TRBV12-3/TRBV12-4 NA CASSELVDTQYF TGTGCCAGCAGTGAGTTGGTAGATACGCAGTATTTT
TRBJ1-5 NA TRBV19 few CASSPGRALYSNQPQHF TGTGCCAGTAGTCCGGGCAGGGCACTATATAGCAATCAGCCCCAGCATTTT
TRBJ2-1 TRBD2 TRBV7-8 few CASSFGLAGGNEQFF TGTGCCAGCAGCTTTGGACTAGCGGGGGGGAATGAGCAGTTCTTC
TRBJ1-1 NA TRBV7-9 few CASSLDLRNTEAFF TGTGCCAGCAGCTTAGATCTGCGGAACACTGAAGCTTTCTTT
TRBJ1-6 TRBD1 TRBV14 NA CASSQAMGQGANSPLHF TGTGCCAGCAGCCAAGCCATGGGACAGGGGGCCAATTCACCCCTCCACTTT
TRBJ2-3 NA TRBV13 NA CASSLGQSADTQYF TGTGCCAGCAGCTTAGGACAGTCGGCGGATACGCAGTATTTT
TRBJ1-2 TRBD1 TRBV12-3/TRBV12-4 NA CASSRTGEGYTF TGTGCCAGCAGTCGGACAGGGGAGGGCTACACCTTC